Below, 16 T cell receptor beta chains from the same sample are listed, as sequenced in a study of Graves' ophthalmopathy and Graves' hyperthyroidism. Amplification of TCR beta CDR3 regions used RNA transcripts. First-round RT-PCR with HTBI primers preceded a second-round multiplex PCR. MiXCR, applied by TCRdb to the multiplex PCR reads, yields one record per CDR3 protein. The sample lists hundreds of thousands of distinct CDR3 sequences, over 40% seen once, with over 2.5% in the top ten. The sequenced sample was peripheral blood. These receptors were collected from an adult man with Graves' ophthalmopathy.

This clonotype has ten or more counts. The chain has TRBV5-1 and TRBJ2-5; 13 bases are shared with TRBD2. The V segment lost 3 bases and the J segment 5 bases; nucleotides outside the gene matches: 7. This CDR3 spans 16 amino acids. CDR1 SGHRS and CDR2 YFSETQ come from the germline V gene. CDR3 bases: TGCGCCAGCAGCTCGACGGGACTAGCGGGAATGGAGACCCAGTACTTC. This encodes CASSSTGLAGMETQYF.

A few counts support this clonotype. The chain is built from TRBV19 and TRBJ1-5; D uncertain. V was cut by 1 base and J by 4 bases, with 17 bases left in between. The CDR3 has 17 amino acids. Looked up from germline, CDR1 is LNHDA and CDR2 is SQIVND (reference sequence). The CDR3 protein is CASSIVGSLLENQPQHF. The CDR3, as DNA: TGTGCCAGTAGTATAGTCGGCTCCCTTCTGGAGAATCAGCCCCAGCATTTT. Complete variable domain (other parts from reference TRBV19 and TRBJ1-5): DGGITQSPKYLFRKEGQNVTLSCEQNLNHDAMYWYRQDPGQGLRLIYYSQIVNDFQKGDIAEGYSVSREKKESFPLTVTSAQKNPTAFYLCASSIVGSLLENQPQHFGDGTRLSIL.

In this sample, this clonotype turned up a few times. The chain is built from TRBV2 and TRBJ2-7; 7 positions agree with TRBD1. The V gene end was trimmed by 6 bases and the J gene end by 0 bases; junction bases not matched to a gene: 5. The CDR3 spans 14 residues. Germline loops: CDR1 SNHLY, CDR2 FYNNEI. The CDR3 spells CASRSTGTSYEQYF. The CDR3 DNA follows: TGTGCCAGCAGATCGACAGGGACCTCCTACGAGCAGTACTTC.

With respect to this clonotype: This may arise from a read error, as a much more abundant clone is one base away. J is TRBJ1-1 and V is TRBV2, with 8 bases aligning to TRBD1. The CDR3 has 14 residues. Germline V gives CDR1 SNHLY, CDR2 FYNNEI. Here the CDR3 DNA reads TGTGCCAGCAGTTACGGACAGGGAGGCACTGAAGCTTCCTTT. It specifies CASSYGQGGTEASF.

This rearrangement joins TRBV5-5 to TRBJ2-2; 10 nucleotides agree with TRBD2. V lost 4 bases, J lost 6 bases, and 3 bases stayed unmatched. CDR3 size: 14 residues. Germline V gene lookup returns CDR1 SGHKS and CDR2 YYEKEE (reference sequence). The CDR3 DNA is TGTGCCAGCAGCCTGGGACTAGCGTCCGGGGAGCTGTTTTTT. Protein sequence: CASSLGLASGELFF.

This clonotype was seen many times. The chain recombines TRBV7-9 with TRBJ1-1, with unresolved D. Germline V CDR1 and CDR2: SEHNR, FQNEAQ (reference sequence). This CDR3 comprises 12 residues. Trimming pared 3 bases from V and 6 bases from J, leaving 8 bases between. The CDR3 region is CASSFSRAEAFF. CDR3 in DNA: TGTGCCAGCAGCTTTTCTAGGGCTGAAGCTTTCTTT.

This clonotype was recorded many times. CDR3 nucleotide sequence: TGCGCCAGCAGCTTGCCCCAATTCAGGGGCGGGAACACTGAAGCTTTCTTT. It codes for CASSLPQFRGGNTEAFF. The chain joins TRBV5-1 to TRBJ1-1; tentative D call: TRBD1 (6 bases). The germline V gene encodes CDR1 SGHRS and CDR2 YFSETQ. CDR3 length: 17 residues. V was pared by 1 base and J by 1 base, with 17 bases between. The full variable domain, rest sourced from reference TRBV5-1 and TRBJ1-1, is KAGVTQTPRYLIKTRGQQVTLSCSPISGHRSVSWYQQTPGQGLQFLFEYFSETQRNKGNFPGRFSGRQFSNSRSEMNVSTLELGDSALYLCASSLPQFRGGNTEAFFGQGTRLTVV.

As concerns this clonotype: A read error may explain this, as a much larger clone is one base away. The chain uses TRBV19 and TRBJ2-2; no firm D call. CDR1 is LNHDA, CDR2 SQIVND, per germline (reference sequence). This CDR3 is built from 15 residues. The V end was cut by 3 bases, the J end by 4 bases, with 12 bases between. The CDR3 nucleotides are TGTGCCAGTAGTATTCAGGCTGCTTCCACCGGGGAGCTGTTTTTT. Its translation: CASSIQAASTGELFF. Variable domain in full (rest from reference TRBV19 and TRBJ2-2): DGGITQSPKYLFRKEGQNVTLSCEQNLNHDAMYWYRQDPGQGLRLIYYSQIVNDFQKGDIAEGYSVSREKKESFPLTVTSAQKNPTAFYLCASSIQAASTGELFFGEGSRLTVL.

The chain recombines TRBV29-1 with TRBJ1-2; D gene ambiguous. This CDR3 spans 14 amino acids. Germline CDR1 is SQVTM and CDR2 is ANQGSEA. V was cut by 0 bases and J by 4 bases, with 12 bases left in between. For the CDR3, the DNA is TGCAGCGTTGAAGATCAGGAGGGTACCTATGGCTACACCTTC. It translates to CSVEDQEGTYGYTF.

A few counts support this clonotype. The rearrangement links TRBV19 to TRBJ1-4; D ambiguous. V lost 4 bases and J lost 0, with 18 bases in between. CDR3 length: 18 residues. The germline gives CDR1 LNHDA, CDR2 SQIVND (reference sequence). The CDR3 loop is CASSTWLPQPTTNEKLFF. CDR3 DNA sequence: TGTGCCAGTAGTACTTGGTTACCACAGCCGACAACTAATGAAAAACTGTTTTTT.

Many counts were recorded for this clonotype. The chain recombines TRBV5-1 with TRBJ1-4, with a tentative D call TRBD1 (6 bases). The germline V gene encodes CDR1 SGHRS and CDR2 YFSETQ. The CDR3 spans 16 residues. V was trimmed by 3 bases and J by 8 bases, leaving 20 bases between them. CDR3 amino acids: CASSWSPGQEREKLFF. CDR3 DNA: TGCGCCAGCAGCTGGAGCCCGGGACAAGAAAGAGAAAAACTGTTTTTT.

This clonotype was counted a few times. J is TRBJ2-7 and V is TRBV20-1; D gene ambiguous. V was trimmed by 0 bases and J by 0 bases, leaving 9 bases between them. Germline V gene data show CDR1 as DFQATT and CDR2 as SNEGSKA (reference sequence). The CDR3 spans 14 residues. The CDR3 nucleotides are TGCAGTGCTAGAGATCCGGATTCCTCCTACGAGCAGTACTTC. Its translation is CSARDPDSSYEQYF.

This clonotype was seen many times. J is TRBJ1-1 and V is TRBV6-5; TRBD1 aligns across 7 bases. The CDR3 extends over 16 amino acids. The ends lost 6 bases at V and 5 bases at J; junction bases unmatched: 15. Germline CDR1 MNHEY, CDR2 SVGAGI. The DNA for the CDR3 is TGTGCCAGCAGACCGGGGAAGACAGGGAGGAGGACTGAAGCTTTCTTT. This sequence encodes CASRPGKTGRRTEAFF.

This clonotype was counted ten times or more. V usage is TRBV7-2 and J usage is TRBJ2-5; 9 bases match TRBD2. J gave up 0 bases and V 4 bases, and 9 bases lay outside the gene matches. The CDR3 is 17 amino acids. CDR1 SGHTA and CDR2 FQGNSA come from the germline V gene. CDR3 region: CASSSIGTSLYQETQYF. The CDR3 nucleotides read TGTGCCAGCAGCTCGATCGGGACTAGCCTGTACCAAGAGACCCAGTACTTC.

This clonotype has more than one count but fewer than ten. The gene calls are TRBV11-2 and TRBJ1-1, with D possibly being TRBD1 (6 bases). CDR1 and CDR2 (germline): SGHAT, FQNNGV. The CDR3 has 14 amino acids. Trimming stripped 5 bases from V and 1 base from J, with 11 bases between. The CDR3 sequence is CASSPRQANTEAFF. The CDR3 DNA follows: TGTGCCAGCAGCCCTAGACAGGCGAACACTGAAGCTTTCTTT.

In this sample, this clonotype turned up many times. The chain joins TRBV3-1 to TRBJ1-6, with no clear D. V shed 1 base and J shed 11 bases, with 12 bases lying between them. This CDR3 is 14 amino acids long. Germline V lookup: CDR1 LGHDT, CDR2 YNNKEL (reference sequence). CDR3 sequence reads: CASSQGEVSAPLHF. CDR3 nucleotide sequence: TGTGCCAGCAGCCAAGGGGAAGTAAGTGCACCCCTCCACTTT.